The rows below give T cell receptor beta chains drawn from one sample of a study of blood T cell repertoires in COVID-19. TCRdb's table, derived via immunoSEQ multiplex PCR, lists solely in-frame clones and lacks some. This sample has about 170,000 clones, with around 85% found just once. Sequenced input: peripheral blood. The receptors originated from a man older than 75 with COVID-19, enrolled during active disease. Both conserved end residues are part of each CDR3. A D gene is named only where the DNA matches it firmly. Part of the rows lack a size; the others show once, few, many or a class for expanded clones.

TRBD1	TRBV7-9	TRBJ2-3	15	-	TGTGCCAGCAGCTTAGGTGCTGGCAGGGGGGATACGCAGTATTTT	CASSLGAGRGDTQYF
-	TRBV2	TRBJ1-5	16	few	TGTGCCAGCAGTCGGGGGGGGCTCCCTAGCAATCAGCCCCAGCATTTT	CASSRGGLPSNQPQHF
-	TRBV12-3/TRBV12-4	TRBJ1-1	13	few	TGTGCCAGCAGTTTTTTACAGAACACTGAAGCTTTCTTT	CASSFLQNTEAFF
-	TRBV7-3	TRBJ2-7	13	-	TGTGCCAGCAGCTTAAGCCCCGGGTACGAGCAGTACTTC	CASSLSPGYEQYF
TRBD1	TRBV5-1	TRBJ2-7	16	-	TGCGCCAGCAGCCTTGCGAGGGACAGGGGGCCTGGCGAGCAGTACTTC	CASSLARDRGPGEQYF
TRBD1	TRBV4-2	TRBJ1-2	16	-	TGTGCCAGCAGCCCTGGACAGGGTTCGGCTAACTATGGCTACACCTTC	CASSPGQGSANYGYTF
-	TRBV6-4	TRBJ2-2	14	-	TGTGCCAGCAGGAGGGAACCGAACACCGGGGAGCTGTTTTTT	CASRREPNTGELFF
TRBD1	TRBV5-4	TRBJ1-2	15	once	TGTGCCAGCAGCAGCCGGGACAGGGGAAACTATGGCTACACCTTC	CASSSRDRGNYGYTF
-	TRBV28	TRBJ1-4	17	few	TGTGCCAGCAGTACCGGATCCCTTAGACAGAATAATGAAAAACTGTTTTTT	CASSTGSLRQNNEKLFF
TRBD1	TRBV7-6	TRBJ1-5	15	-	TGTGCCAGCAGCCCCGCAGGGGGGAGCAATCAGCCCCAGCATTTT	CASSPAGGSNQPQHF
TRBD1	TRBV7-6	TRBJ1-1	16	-	TGTGCCAGCAGCTTAAATAGGGGGCTTGGGAACACTGAAGCTTTCTTT	CASSLNRGLGNTEAFF
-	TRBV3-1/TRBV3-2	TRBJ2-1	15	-	TGTGCCAGCAGCCAATCCGCCGGCTCCTACAATGAGCAGTTCTTC	CASSQSAGSYNEQFF
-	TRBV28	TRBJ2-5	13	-	TGTGCCAGCAGGACCCAGGGGTTGGAGACCCAGTACTTC	CASRTQGLETQYF
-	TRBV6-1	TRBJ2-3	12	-	TGTGCCGTAAAACAGGGTTCGGATACGCAGTATTTT	CAVKQGSDTQYF
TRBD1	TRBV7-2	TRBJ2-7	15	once	TGTGCCAGCAGCCCCGGGACAGTTAGCTCCTACGAGCAGTACTTC	CASSPGTVSSYEQYF
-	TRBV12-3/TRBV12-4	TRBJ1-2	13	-	TGTGCCAGCAGTTTCTGGGGGCTCAGGGGCTACACCTTC	CASSFWGLRGYTF
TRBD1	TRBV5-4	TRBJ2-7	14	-	TGTGCCAGCAGCTTAAGACAGGGTTCCTACGAGCAGTACTTC	CASSLRQGSYEQYF
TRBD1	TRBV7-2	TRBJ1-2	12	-	TGTGCCAGCAGCCCAGGGGGCAATGGCTACACCTTC	CASSPGGNGYTF
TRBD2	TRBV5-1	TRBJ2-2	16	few	TGCGCCAGCAGCTTGAATAGCGGGGCGAACACCGGGGAGCTGTTTTTT	CASSLNSGANTGELFF
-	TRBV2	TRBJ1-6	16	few	TGTGCCAGCAGTGAAGGACAGCCCGATTCAAGGTCACCCCTCCACTTT	CASSEGQPDSRSPLHF
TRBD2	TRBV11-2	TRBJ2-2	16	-	TGTGCCAGCAGCCCTCTGGGCGGGGGGAACACCGGGGAGCTGTTTTTT	CASSPLGGGNTGELFF
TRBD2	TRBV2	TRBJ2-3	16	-	TGTGCCAGCAGTGAAAGGCCCAGCGGGGGCACAGATACGCAGTATTTT	CASSERPSGGTDTQYF